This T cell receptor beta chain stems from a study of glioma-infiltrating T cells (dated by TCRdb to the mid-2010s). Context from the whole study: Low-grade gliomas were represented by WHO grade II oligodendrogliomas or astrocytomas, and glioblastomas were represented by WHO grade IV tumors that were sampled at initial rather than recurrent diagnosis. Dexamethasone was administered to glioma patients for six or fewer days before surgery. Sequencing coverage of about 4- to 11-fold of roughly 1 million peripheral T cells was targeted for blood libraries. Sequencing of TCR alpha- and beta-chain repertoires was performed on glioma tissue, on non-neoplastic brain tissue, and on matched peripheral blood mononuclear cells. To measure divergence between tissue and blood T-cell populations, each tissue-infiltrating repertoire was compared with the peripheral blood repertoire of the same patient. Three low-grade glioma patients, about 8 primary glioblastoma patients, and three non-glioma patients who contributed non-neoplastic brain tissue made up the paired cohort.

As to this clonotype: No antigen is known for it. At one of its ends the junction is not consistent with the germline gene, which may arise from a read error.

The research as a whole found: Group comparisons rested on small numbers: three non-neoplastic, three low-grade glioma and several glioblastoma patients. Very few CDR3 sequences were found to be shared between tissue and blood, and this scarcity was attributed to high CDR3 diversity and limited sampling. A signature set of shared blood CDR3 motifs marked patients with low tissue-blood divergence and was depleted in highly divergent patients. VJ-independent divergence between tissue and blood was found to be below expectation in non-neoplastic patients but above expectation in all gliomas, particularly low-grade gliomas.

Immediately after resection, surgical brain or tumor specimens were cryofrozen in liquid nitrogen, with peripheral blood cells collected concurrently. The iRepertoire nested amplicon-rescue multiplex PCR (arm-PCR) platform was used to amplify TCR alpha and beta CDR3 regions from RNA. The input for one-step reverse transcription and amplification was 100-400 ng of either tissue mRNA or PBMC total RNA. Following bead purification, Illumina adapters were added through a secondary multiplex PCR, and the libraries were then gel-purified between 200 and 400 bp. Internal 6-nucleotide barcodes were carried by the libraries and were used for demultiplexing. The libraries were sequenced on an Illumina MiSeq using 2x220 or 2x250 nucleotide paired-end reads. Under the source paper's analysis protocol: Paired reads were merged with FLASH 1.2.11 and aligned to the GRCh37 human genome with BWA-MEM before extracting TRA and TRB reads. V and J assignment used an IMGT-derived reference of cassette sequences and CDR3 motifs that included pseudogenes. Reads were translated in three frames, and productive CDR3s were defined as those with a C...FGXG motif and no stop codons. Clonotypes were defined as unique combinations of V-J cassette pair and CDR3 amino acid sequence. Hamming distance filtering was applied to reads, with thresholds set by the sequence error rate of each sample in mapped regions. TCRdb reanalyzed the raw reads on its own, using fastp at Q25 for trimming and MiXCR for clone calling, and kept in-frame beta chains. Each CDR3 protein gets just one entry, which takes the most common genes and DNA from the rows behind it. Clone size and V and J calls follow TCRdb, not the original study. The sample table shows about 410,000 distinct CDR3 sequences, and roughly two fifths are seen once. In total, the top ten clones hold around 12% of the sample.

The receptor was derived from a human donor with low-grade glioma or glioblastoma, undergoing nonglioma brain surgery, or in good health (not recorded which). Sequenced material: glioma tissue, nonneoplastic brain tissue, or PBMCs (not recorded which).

The CDR3 in this case is CSARGLGLAGDTQCF. The nucleotide sequence is given as TGCAGTGCTAGAGGTTTGGGACTAGCGGGAGATACGCAGTGTTTT. The chain is assembled from TRBV20-1 and TRBJ2-3; TRBD2 agrees with 14 junctional bases. The germline V gene (reference sequence) supplies CDR1 DFQATT and CDR2 SNEGSKA. There are 15 amino acids in the CDR3, from cysteine to phenylalanine inclusive. Here the CDR3 DNA is all that survives: 45 bases in frame from base 1.